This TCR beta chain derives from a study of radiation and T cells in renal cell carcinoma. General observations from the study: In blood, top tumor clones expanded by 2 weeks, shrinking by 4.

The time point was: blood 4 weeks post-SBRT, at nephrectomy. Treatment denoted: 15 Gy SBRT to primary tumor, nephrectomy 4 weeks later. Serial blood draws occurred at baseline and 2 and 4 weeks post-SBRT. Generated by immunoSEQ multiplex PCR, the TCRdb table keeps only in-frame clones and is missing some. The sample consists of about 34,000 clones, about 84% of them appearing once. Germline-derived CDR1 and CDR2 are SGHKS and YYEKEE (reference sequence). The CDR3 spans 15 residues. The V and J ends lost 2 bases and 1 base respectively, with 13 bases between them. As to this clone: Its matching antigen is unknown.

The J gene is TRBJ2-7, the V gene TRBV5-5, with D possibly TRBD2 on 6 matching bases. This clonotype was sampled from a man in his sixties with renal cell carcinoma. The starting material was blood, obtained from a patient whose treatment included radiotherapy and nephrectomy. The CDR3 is CASSFTGGASYEQYF. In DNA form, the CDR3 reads TGTGCCAGCAGCTTCACTGGCGGGGCGTCCTACGAGCAGTACTTC.